The source of this T cell receptor beta chain is a study of blood T cell repertoires in COVID-19 (TCRdb year 2020). Regarding the study in general: Samples from collaborators originated in the United States, Italy and Spain and spanned both the acute and convalescent phases of COVID-19. The material from the prospective study consisted of cDNA or gDNA derived from T cells, B-cell-depleted T cells, or PBMCs. Deeply sampled blood TCRbeta repertoires from subjects exposed to, actively infected with, or recovered from COVID-19 were included in the dataset. The repertoires were made available in a free public database intended to serve as a resource for research on the immune response to SARS-CoV-2. The samples were drawn from two sources: the first 160 participants of the ongoing ImmuneRACE study, and about 1,300 subjects contributed by 6 global collaborators. A de-identified subject ID, COVID-19 status, age in years and sex were almost always included in the sample metadata. HLA class I and class II types, where available, came from metadata supplied by the sample provider rather than from assay-based typing.

One collaborating source in Seattle enrolled patients while the patients were actively infected and followed the patients over time throughout the course of disease. Whole blood was collected in K2EDTA tubes by collaborating institutions according to the institutions' own protocols. Collaborator samples were shipped for TCRbeta analysis as frozen whole blood, isolated PBMCs, or DNA extracted from either sample type. TCRbeta CDR3 regions were amplified from genomic DNA using the immunoSEQ Assay, a bias-controlled multiplex PCR. The authors processed their data as follows. Within the assay, amplification of reference gene primers was used to estimate how many nucleated cells each sample contained. To quantify the absolute abundance of each unique TCRbeta CDR3 rearrangement, sequence reads were collapsed and filtered. For each sample, productive Simpson clonality was calculated as the square root of Simpson's diversity index over productive rearrangements. TCRdb took this table from immuneACCESS and kept in-frame rearrangements with V and J called. Such tables lack part of the clones; where checked against another copy, unresolved V genes explain under half of the gap, and the rest is unexplained. That table supplies the V and J calls and clone size; D and trimming were determined from the DNA. The sample data list 110,000 or so clones, and approximately 85% of these were observed just once. Approximately 5% of the sample is taken by the ten largest.

Taken from the germline V gene, the CDR1 and CDR2 loops are MNHEY and SVGEGT. A distance of 19 bases separates the germline ends of V and J, which lose 2 bases and 6 bases respectively. From the cysteine up to the phenylalanine, the CDR3 has a length of 16 residues. Here the CDR3 DNA is all that survives: 48 bases in frame from base 1. Beyond this particular receptor, the publication reports: Clinical and demographic metadata were provided uncurated, with the amount varying by source and participant.

A remark on this clone: Its antigen target is currently unknown. There are no base qualities to consult, and no much larger clone falls within one base.

The clonotype was recovered from an older woman with COVID-19, enrolled during active disease. The chain joins TRBV6-2 or TRBV6-3 to TRBJ1-1; no D gene can be assigned with confidence. Sequenced: peripheral blood. For the CDR3, the sequence is CASSYPLVRLNAEAFF. The sequence in DNA is TGTGCCAGCAGTTACCCGCTAGTTAGGCTCAACGCTGAAGCTTTCTTT.